The 18 T cell receptor beta chains given below trace back to one sample, sequenced in a study of shared clonotypes between healthy human individuals. Using immunoSEQ multiplex PCR, the repertoire was profiled, and TCRdb retains in-frame clones only, with some absent. Of fewer than 850,000 clones listed, less than 95% are singletons. Specimen: memory CD8+ T cells from PBMCs. Indicated subset: CD45RO+ cells pooled with CCR7-negative TemRA cells. These receptors were collected from a man younger than 35 in good health. Some clones in this sample may be carry-over from other donors' samples.

The chain joins TRBV15 to TRBJ2-3; 7 nucleotides align to TRBD1. This CDR3 spans 16 amino acids. V trimming: 2 bases; J trimming: 0 bases; junction bases outside the gene matches: 5. Germline V gene data show CDR1 as LNHNV and CDR2 as YYDKDF (reference sequence). CDR3: CATSRQTGQSTDTQYF. CDR3 nucleotide sequence: TGTGCCACCAGCAGACAGACGGGACAGAGCACAGATACGCAGTATTTT.

The genes are TRBV7-9 and TRBJ2-5; D is perhaps TRBD1 (6 bases). The germline CDR1 and CDR2 sequences are SEHNR and FQNEAQ (reference sequence). The CDR3 consists of 14 residues. The ends were cut back, 3 bases at V and 5 bases at J, with 13 bases in the middle. The CDR3 loop is CASSLDSVLETQYF. The DNA for the CDR3 is TGTGCCAGCAGCTTGGACAGCGTTTTGGAGACCCAGTACTTC.

This clone was detected only a few times. The V call is TRBV7-6, the J call TRBJ1-5, with D perhaps matching TRBD1 (5 bases). Germline CDR1 and CDR2: SGHVS and FNYEAQ. Trimming took 4 bases from V and 7 from J, leaving 17 bases between them. The CDR3 runs 15 residues. CDR3: CASSSGTWTGQPQHF. The CDR3 nucleotides read TGTGCCAGCAGCTCCGGGACCTGGACTGGACAGCCCCAGCATTTT. The whole variable domain, filled in from reference TRBV7-6 and TRBJ1-5, reads GAGVSQSPRYKVTKRGQDVALRCDPISGHVSLYWYRQALGQGPEFLTYFNYEAQQDKSGLPNDRFSAERPEGSISTLTIQRTEQRDSAMYRCASSSGTWTGQPQHFGDGTRLSIL.

V and J are TRBV6-5 and TRBJ1-2; no reliable D call. Trimming shortened V by 3 bases and J by 8 bases, and 16 bases separated the two germline ends. Germline V lookup: CDR1 MNHEY, CDR2 SVGAGI. The CDR3 runs to 14 residues. CDR3 nucleotides: TGTGCCAGCAGTTATCGGACCGCCGCCGAGGGCTACACCTTC. Its protein is CASSYRTAAEGYTF.

The chain carries TRBV5-1 and TRBJ2-6; D may correspond to TRBD1 or TRBD2 (5 bases each). The germline V and J ends were trimmed by 3 bases and 0 bases, with 10 bases remaining between them. The CDR3 sequence is 16 residues long. Germline V gene data show CDR1 as SGHRS and CDR2 as YFSETQ. The CDR3 DNA is TGCGCCAGCAGCTCCTGGGACGACTCTGGGGCCAACGTCCTGACTTTC. Translating it yields CASSSWDDSGANVLTF. Combining the CDR3 with reference TRBV5-1 and TRBJ2-6 gives the whole variable domain KAGVTQTPRYLIKTRGQQVTLSCSPISGHRSVSWYQQTPGQGLQFLFEYFSETQRNKGNFPGRFSGRQFSNSRSEMNVSTLELGDSALYLCASSSWDDSGANVLTFGAGSRLTVL.

The rearrangement links TRBV7-8 to TRBJ1-1; 7 bases are a match to TRBD1. Germline V gene sequence: CDR1 SGHVS, CDR2 FQNEAQ. V lost 2 bases to trimming and J lost 4 bases; unmatched junction nucleotides: 1. This CDR3 is built from 13 residues. CDR3 in amino acids: CASSLRDSTEAFF. CDR3 bases: TGTGCCAGCAGCTTACGGGACAGCACTGAAGCTTTCTTT.

This clone was seen once. The V gene is TRBV7-2, the J gene TRBJ1-5; D is uncertain. Germline V gives CDR1 SGHTA, CDR2 FQGNSA. Trimming left V 8 bases short and J 0 bases short, with 11 bases between. The CDR3 consists of 14 residues. The CDR3 spells CASSSRVSNQPQHF. CDR3 nucleotides: TGTGCCAGCTCCTCCCGCGTTAGCAATCAGCCCCAGCATTTT.

This rearrangement joins TRBV4-3 to TRBJ2-1, with D perhaps TRBD1 (6 bases). Trimming removed 3 bases at V and 6 bases at J, with 21 bases between. The germline CDR1 and CDR2 sequences are LGHNA and YSLEER. CDR3 length equals 17 residues. The CDR3 spells CASSQDRDTYWINEQFF. The CDR3 nucleotides are TGCGCCAGCAGCCAGGATAGGGACACCTACTGGATCAATGAGCAGTTCTTC.

J is TRBJ2-7 and V is TRBV25-1; 7 bases map to TRBD1. Unmatched junction bases numbered 4, after V lost 2 bases and J lost 3 bases. CDR3 length: 14 amino acids. Germline CDR1 is MGHDK and CDR2 is SYGVNS. CDR3 sequence: CASSERGRRYEQYF. CDR3 in DNA: TGTGCCAGCAGTGAAAGGGGGCGCCGCTACGAGCAGTACTTC.

The V gene is TRBV10-3, the J gene TRBJ2-2, with 7 bases identical to TRBD2. V gave up 2 bases and J gave up 3 bases; unmatched junction bases: 0. Germline V gene lookup returns CDR1 ENHRY and CDR2 SYGVKD. The CDR3 is 14 amino acids. CDR3 coding DNA: TGTGCCATCAGTGAGGCGGGGGACACCGGGGAGCTGTTTTTT. It encodes CAISEAGDTGELFF.

The chain couples TRBV15 to TRBJ2-7; 8 nucleotides align to TRBD1. With 1 base clipped from V and 7 bases from J, the junction kept 6 bases outside the gene matches. The CDR3 is 14 residues long. CDR1 is LNHNV, CDR2 YYDKDF, per germline (reference sequence). CDR3 in amino acids: CATSRGQGAREQYF. The CDR3 nucleotides read TGTGCCACCAGCAGAGGGCAGGGGGCCAGGGAGCAGTACTTC.

The chain employs TRBV19 and TRBJ2-2, with unresolved D. The germline V and J ends were trimmed by 2 bases and 4 bases, with 11 bases remaining between them. CDR3 size: 15 residues. Germline CDR1 reads LNHDA; CDR2 reads SQIVND (reference sequence). The CDR3 spells CASSIWHGSTGELFF. The CDR3 DNA follows: TGTGCCAGTAGTATATGGCACGGGTCCACCGGGGAGCTGTTTTTT.

V usage is TRBV4-1 and J usage is TRBJ2-5; 8 bases agree with TRBD1. The CDR3 runs to 17 residues. CDR1 and CDR2 (germline): MGHRA, YSYEKL. V was clipped by 0 bases and J by 4 bases; unmatched bases: 10. CDR3 amino acids: CASSQDPTGGEGETQYF. CDR3 coding DNA: TGCGCCAGCAGCCAAGACCCTACAGGGGGAGAGGGAGAGACCCAGTACTTC.

This sequence joins TRBV7-3 and TRBJ2-1, with D possibly matching TRBD2 (6 bases). Between the trimmed V and J ends, which lost 5 bases and 8 bases, there was a span of 19 bases. Germline V gene lookup returns CDR1 SGHTA and CDR2 FQGTGA. This CDR3 spans 15 amino acids. The DNA of the CDR3 is TGTGCCAGCAGCGCCATAAGGAGGGCTAGAGATGAGCAGTTCTTC. Protein product: CASSAIRRARDEQFF.

Remarks on this clone: This CDR3 is also generated by other DNA sequences in the sample. The chain is built from TRBV5-6 and TRBJ1-4; TRBD1 matches 8 bases. V was pared by 0 bases and J by 5 bases, with 0 bases of the junction left unmatched. This CDR3 is 14 amino acids long. From germline, CDR1 is SGHDT and CDR2 YYEEEE. CDR3 loop: CASSLGQGNEKLFF. Written as DNA, the CDR3 is TGTGCCAGCAGCTTGGGACAGGGGAATGAAAAACTGTTTTTT.

The sample holds one count of this clone. Other DNA sequences within the sample encode an identical CDR3. The V and J genes are TRBV10-3 and TRBJ2-7; TRBD1 aligns across 9 bases. This CDR3 has 14 amino acids. V gave up 3 bases and J gave up 4 bases; unmatched junction bases: 4. Germline CDR1 ENHRY, CDR2 SYGVKD. The CDR3 DNA is TGTGCCATCAGTGACGGGACAGGGTCTTACGAGCAGTACTTC. This sequence encodes CAISDGTGSYEQYF.

As concerns this clone: Other DNA sequences in the sample encode the same CDR3. This chain joins TRBV4-1 and TRBJ1-5, with no clear D. V shed 2 bases and J shed 2 bases, with 7 bases lying between them. This CDR3 contains 14 residues. In germline, CDR1 is MGHRA, CDR2 YSYEKL. CDR3 DNA sequence: TGCGCCAGCAGCCAAATTGGGGGCAATCAGCCCCAGCATTTT. Translation: CASSQIGGNQPQHF.

V usage is TRBV6-1 and J usage is TRBJ2-5, with 7 positions matching TRBD1. The CDR3 covers 16 residues. V was pared by 2 bases and J by 5 bases, with 11 bases of the junction left unmatched. Germline CDR1 is MNHNS and CDR2 is SASEGT. The CDR3 loop reads CASSEWKTGLGETQYF. CDR3 coding DNA: TGTGCCAGCAGTGAATGGAAGACAGGGTTGGGTGAGACCCAGTACTTC.